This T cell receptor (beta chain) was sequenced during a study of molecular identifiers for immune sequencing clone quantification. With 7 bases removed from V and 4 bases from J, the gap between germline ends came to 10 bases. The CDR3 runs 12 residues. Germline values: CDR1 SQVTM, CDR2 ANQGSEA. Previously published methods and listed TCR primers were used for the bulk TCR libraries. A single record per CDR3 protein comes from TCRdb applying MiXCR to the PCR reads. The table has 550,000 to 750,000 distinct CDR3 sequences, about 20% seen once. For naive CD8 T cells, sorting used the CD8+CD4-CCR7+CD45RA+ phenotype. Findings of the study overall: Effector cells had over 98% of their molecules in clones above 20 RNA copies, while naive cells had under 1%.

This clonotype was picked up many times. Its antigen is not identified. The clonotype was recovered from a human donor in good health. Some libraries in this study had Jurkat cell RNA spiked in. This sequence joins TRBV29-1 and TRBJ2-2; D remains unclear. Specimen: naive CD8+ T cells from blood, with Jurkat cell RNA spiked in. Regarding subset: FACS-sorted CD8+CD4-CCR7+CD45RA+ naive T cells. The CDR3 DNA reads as TGCAGCGCCCTTCCAGGCACCGGGGAGCTGTTTTTT. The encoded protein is CSALPGTGELFF.